This T cell receptor beta chain is drawn from a study of response to subunit inactivated influenza vaccine. Study conclusions and caveats: The authors proposed limited new T cell recruitment per seasonal influenza vaccination.

MiXCR was run by TCRdb on the RT-PCR reads, yielding one entry per CDR3 protein. The table records some 640,000 distinct CDR3 sequences, about 14% of them present only once. For this clonotype: Antigen unknown.

V gave up 4 bases and J gave up 0 bases, with 11 bases separating them. Germline V CDR1 and CDR2: MGHRA, YSYEKL. The CDR3 totals 15 residues. This TCR was sampled from a man aged 50 to 60 who received an inactivated influenza vaccine. The chain employs TRBV4-1 and TRBJ2-3; tentative D call: TRBD2 (6 bases). The sequenced sample was PBMCs from blood, obtained 14 to 15 days before vaccination. DNA of the CDR3: TGCGCCAGCAGCCGCGTGGGGACTAGCACAGATACGCAGTATTTT. This translates into CASSRVGTSTDTQYF.